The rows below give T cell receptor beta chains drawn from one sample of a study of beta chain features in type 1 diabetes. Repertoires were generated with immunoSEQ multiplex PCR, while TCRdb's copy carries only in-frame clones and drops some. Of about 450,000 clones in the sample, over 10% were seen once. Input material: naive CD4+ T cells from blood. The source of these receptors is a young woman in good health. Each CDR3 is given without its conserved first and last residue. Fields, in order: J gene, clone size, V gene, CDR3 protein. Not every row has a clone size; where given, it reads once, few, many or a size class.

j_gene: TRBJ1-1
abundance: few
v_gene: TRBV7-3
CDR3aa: ASSPGTRGTEAF

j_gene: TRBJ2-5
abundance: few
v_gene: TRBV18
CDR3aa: ASSRVAGNGGETQY

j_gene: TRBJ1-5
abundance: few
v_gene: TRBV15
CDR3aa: ATSRVGHQPQH

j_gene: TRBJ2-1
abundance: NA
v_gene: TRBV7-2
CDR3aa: ASSRAGGNYNEQF

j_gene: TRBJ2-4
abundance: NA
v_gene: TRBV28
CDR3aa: ASSGRPGIQY

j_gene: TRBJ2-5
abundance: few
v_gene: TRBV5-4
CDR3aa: ASQQGRGETQY

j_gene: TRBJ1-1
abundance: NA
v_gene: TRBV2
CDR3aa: ASSDWTGVG

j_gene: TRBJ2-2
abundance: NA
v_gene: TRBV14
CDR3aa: ASSQDGRSTGELF

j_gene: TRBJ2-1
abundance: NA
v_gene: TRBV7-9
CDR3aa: ASSQRQGNEQF

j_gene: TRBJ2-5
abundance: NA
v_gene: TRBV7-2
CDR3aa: ASSSKTGQETQY

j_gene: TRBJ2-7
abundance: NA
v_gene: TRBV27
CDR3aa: ASSLNQGNSYEQY

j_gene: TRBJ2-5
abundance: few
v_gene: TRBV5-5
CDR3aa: ASSGGAPRMETQY

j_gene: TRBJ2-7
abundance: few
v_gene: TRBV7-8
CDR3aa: ASTIRTPTYEQY

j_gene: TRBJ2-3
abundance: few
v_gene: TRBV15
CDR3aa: ATTAGGISTDTQY

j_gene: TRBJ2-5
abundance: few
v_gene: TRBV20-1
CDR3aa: SAPRPETQY

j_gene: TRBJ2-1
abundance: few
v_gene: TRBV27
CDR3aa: ASSRGSYNEQF

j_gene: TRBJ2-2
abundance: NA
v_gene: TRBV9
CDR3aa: ASSVVPVAGELF

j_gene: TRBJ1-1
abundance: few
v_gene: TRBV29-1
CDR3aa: SGVDRADTEAF

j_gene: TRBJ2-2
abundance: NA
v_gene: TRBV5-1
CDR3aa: ASSLVGDHTGELF

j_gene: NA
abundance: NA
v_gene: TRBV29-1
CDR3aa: SVGERTDSEQY

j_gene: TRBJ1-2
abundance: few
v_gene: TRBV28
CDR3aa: ASRAVWTGKLAYGYT

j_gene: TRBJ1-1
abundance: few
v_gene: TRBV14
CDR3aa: ASSPQLGLKAF

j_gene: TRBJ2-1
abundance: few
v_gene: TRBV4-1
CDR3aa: ASSQDHSRDNEQF

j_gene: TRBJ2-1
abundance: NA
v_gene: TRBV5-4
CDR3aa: ASSTASGPFYNEQF

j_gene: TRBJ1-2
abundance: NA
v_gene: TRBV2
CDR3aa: ASERRGGSNGYT

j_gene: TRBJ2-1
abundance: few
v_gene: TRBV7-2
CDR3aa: ASSLPPTSYNEQF

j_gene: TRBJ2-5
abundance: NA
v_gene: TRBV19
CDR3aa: ASSIRGRASETQY

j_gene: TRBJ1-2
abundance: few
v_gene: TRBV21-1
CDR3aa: ASSYRRGGGGYT

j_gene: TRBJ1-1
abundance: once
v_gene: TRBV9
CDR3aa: ASSGRTGGRTEAF

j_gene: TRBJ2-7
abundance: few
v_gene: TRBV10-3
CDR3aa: AISEWNYEQY

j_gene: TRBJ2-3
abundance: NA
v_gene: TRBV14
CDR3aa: ASSRTLGLAGGSTDTQY